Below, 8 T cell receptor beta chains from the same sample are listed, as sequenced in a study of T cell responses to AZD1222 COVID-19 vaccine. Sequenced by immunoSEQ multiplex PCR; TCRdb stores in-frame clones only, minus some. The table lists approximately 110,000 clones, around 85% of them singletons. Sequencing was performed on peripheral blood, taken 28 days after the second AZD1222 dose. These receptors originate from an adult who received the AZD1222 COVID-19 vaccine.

CDR3 protein: CASSDHDKNTEAFF. CDR3 DNA: TGTGCCAGCAGCGACCACGACAAGAACACTGAAGCTTTCTTT. The V gene is TRBV27, the J gene TRBJ1-1; no definite D call. The V gene's germline CDR1 is MNHEY and CDR2 SMNVEV (reference sequence). The V end lost 6 bases, the J end lost 1 base, and 12 bases lay between the germline ends. This CDR3 spans 14 amino acids.

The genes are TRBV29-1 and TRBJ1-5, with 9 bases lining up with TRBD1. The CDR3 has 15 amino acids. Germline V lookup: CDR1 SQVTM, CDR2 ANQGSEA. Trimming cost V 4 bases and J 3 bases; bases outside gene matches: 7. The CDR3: CSVAAGTGSNQPQHF. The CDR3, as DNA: TGCAGCGTTGCAGCCGGGACAGGGTCCAATCAGCCCCAGCATTTT. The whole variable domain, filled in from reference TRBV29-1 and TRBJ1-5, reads SAVISQKPSRDICQRGTSLTIQCQVDSQVTMMFWYRQQPGQSLTLIATANQGSEATYESGFVIDKFPISRPNLTFSTLTVSNMSPEDSSIYLCSVAAGTGSNQPQHFGDGTRLSIL.

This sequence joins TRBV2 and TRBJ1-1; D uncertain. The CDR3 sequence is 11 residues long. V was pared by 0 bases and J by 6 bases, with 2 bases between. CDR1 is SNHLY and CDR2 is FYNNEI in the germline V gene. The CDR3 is CASSEAAEAFF. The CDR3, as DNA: TGTGCCAGCAGTGAAGCTGCTGAAGCTTTCTTT.

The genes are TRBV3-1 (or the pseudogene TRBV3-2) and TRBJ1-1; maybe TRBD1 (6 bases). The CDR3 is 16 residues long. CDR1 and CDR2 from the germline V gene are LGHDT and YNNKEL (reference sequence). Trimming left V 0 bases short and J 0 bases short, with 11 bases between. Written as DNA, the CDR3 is TGTGCCAGCAGCCAAGAGGTGGGGGCGGTGAACACTGAAGCTTTCTTT. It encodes CASSQEVGAVNTEAFF.

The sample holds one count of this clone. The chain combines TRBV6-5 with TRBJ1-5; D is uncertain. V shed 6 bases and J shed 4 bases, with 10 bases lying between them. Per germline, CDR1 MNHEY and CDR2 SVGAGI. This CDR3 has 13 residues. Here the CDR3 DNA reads TGTGCCAGCAGAGAGGGCCGGAATCAGCCCCAGCATTTT. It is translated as CASREGRNQPQHF.

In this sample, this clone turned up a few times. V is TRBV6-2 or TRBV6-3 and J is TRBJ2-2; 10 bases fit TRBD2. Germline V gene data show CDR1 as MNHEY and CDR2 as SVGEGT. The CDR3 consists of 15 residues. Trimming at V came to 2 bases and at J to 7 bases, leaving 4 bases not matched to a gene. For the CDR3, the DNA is TGTGCCAGCAGTTACCCAGCGGGGGGGCTCGGGGAGCTGTTTTTT. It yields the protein CASSYPAGGLGELFF.

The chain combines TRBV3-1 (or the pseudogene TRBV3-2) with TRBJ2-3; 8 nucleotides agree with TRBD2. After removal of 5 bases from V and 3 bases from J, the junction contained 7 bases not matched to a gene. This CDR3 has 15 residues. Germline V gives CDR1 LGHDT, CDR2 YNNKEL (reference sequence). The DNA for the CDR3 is TGTGCCAGCAGCTCCGGGACTAGGTGGACAGATACGCAGTATTTT. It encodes CASSSGTRWTDTQYF.

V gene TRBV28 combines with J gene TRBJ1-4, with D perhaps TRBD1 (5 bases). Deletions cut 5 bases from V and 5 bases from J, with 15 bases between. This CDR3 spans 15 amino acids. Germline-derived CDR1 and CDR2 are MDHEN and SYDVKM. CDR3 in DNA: TGTGCCAGCAGTACCATAACAGGAGGCAATGAAAAACTGTTTTTT. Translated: CASSTITGGNEKLFF.